This is a list of T cell receptor beta chains from one sample in a study of sequential checkpoint blockade in melanoma. TCRdb keeps only in-frame clones here, not all; method: immunoSEQ multiplex PCR. The repertoire holds about 10,000 clones, with about 80% as singletons. Source: CD8+ T cells sorted from blood (inferred from file names), taken from a patient given nivolumab and ipilimumab in sequence. All receptors come from a human donor with melanoma. Each CDR3 is given with its conserved first and last residue. The D gene is left open where the match is weak. Rows may omit the clone size; those that give it use once, few, many or a size class.

j_call d_call v_call clone_size cdr3_aa cdr3_nt
TRBJ2-7 TRBD1 TRBV27 NA CASSTPGQGIYEQYF TGTGCCAGCAGCACGCCGGGACAGGGGATCTACGAGCAGTACTTC
TRBJ1-3 TRBD1 TRBV9 NA CASKGQFSGNTIYF TGTGCCAGCAAGGGACAGTTCTCTGGAAACACCATATATTTT
TRBJ2-7 TRBD1 TRBV7-9 NA CASSWTGVGPRYEQYF TGTGCCAGCAGCTGGACAGGGGTTGGCCCACGCTACGAGCAGTACTTC
TRBJ1-6 NA TRBV27 few CASSPSQGPRLNSPLHF TGTGCCAGCAGTCCCTCCCAGGGGCCCCGATTAAATTCACCCCTCCACTTT
TRBJ2-7 NA TRBV28 NA CASSTDDRWTSYEQYF TGTGCCAGCAGTACGGATGACAGGTGGACCTCCTACGAGCAGTACTTC
TRBJ1-6 NA TRBV27 once CASGGRRNSPLHF TGTGCCAGCGGGGGGAGGCGGAATTCACCCCTCCACTTT
TRBJ2-7 TRBD2 TRBV18 NA CASSPPGGGKRYEQYF TGTGCCAGCTCACCACCCGGCGGGGGGAAACGCTACGAGCAGTACTTC
TRBJ1-6 NA TRBV11-2 NA CASSLSNTGLGNSPLHF TGTGCCAGCAGCTTATCAAACACAGGGTTGGGGAATTCACCCCTCCACTTT
TRBJ2-7 NA TRBV7-7 few CASSTSQGSEQYF TGTGCCAGCAGCACCAGCCAGGGCTCCGAGCAGTACTTC
TRBJ1-6 TRBD1 TRBV4-3 once CASSQDRDRGSPLHF TGCGCCAGCAGCCAAGATAGGGACAGGGGATCACCCCTCCACTTT
TRBJ2-7 NA TRBV5-1 NA CASSLRQGNEQYF TGCGCCAGCAGCTTGAGGCAGGGCAACGAGCAGTACTTC
TRBJ2-7 TRBD2 TRBV5-6 NA CASSFNGGAYYEQYF TGTGCCAGCAGCTTTAACGGGGGGGCCTACTACGAGCAGTACTTC
TRBJ2-7 NA TRBV5-4 NA CASSFVDSSYEQYF TGTGCCAGCAGCTTCGTAGACAGCTCCTACGAGCAGTACTTC
TRBJ1-1 NA TRBV5-8 once CASSFGHQNTEAFF TGTGCCAGCAGCTTTGGACACCAGAACACTGAAGCTTTCTTT
TRBJ1-4 NA TRBV29-1 few CSVGPGGTNEILFF TGCAGCGTGGGGCCAGGCGGAACTAATGAAATACTGTTTTTT
TRBJ2-7 TRBD1 TRBV13 NA CASNLWTGPHEQYF TGTGCCAGCAACCTATGGACAGGGCCCCACGAGCAGTACTTC
TRBJ1-4 NA TRBV4-1 NA CASSQSGDGGLGEKLFF TGCGCCAGCAGCCAATCTGGGGACGGAGGGCTTGGGGAAAAACTGTTTTTT
TRBJ1-2 NA TRBV6-6 NA CASRAPGQTNYGYTF TGTGCCAGCAGGGCACCGGGACAAACTAACTATGGCTACACCTTC
TRBJ1-4 NA TRBV4-3 NA CASSPDFGGANEKLFF TGCGCCAGCAGCCCCGACTTCGGGGGGGCTAATGAAAAACTGTTTTTT
TRBJ1-4 TRBD1 TRBV6-1 NA CAGSEQGAFNEKLFF TGTGCCGGCAGTGAACAGGGGGCATTTAATGAAAAACTGTTTTTT
TRBJ1-3 NA TRBV9 NA CASSAQGLPGNTIYF TGTGCCAGCAGCGCACAGGGCCTACCTGGAAACACCATATATTTT
TRBJ1-2 NA TRBV11-2 NA CASSLGQTRYGYTF TGTGCCAGCAGCTTAGGACAGACCCGCTATGGCTACACCTTC